These T cell receptor beta chains were read from a single sample in a study of T cells in Graves' hyperthyroidism and ophthalmopathy. Each CDR3 protein gets one entry after TCRdb re-called the multiplex PCR reads with MiXCR. Among about 480,000 distinct CDR3 sequences, 13% to 15% were seen once, and the ten largest hold less than 20%. The sequenced sample consisted of blood. These receptors were taken from a woman under 30 with Graves' hyperthyroidism. Each CDR3 is given without its conserved first and last residue.

TRBJ2-7,TRBV4-1,ASSKGTGGEQY
TRBJ2-7,TRBV9,ASSPSQLAVEGQY
TRBJ1-1,TRBV7-9,ASSEDSNIGFGAF
TRBJ1-4,TRBV7-8,ASSLTPLTNEKLF
TRBJ1-1,TRBV7-9,ASSLVGASTEAF
TRBJ2-7,TRBV16,ASSRGTETALNEQY
TRBJ2-7,TRBV6-2/TRBV6-3,ASRALPPGLAVKYSYEQY
TRBJ1-1,TRBV7-2,ASSSPGYRGNMGTEAF
TRBJ2-7,TRBV14,ASSHAAVEQY
TRBJ1-2,TRBV3-1,ASSQGRTGYT
TRBJ2-3,TRBV7-2,ASSLWGLEGDTQY
TRBJ1-1,TRBV11-2,ASSSQAGTEAF
TRBJ1-1,TRBV10-2,ASSVILLDTEAF
TRBJ2-2,TRBV6-1,ASSSGERNAGELF
TRBJ1-6,TRBV14,ASSQDSPWSSYNSPLH
TRBJ2-1,TRBV4-1,ASSQSAGAALAGNEQF
TRBJ1-1,TRBV30,AWTTRGVLEAF
TRBJ2-3,TRBV9,ASSVPPAGDTQY
TRBJ2-1,TRBV7-9,ASSQLEPSRGGRSYNEQF
TRBJ1-2,TRBV6-1,ASSRTGLISYGYT
TRBJ1-1,TRBV27,ASSLTQGALNTEAF
TRBJ2-3,TRBV5-1,ASSPGASSPDTQY
TRBJ1-2,TRBV27,ASTLRGNYGYT
TRBJ2-6,TRBV30,AWSVVALFRSGANVLT
TRBJ2-1,TRBV11-3,ASSLRTSGSYNEQF
TRBJ1-2,TRBV27,ASRPKGVSDYGYT
TRBJ1-3,TRBV30,AWSGDRRSDTIY